The 3 T cell receptor beta chains presented below share a single source sample, sequenced in a study of T-cell memory formation after mild COVID-19 (dated by TCRdb to the early 2020s). Libraries were constructed by 5' RACE. The run used an Illumina NovaSeq 6000. TCRdb reanalyzed the raw reads on its own, using fastp at Q25 for trimming and MiXCR for clone calling, and kept in-frame beta chains. Each record represents a unique CDR3 protein, reported with the most common genes and DNA among its rows. This sample gives hundreds of thousands of distinct CDR3 sequences in total; 8.2% of them show up just once. The ten largest make up roughly 23% of the sample. Sequencing was carried out using PBMCs or a T cell subset sorted from them (not recorded which). These receptors were obtained from a man between 18 and 29 years old who had mild COVID-19 (a few samples of this study predate the infection). The sample titles of this study are shuffled in the database, so cell type and time point are left out; the donor was told from shared clones.

This chain joins TRBV7-8 and TRBJ2-7; the D is unclear. V lost 5 bases to trimming and J lost 3 bases, with 11 bases between them. The CDR3 loop spans 13 amino acids. Germline lookup yields CDR1 SGHVS and CDR2 FQNEAQ. The CDR3 is CASSPRRDYEQYF. In DNA form, the CDR3 reads TGTGCCAGCAGCCCTCGAAGAGACTACGAGCAGTACTTC. The complete variable domain, with remaining parts taken from reference TRBV7-8 and TRBJ2-7, reads GAGVSQSPRYKVAKRGQDVALRCDPISGHVSLFWYQQALGQGPEFLTYFQNEAQLDKSGLPSDRFFAERPEGSVSTLKIQRTQQEDSAVYLCASSPRRDYEQYFGPGTRLTVT.

V and J are TRBV19 and TRBJ1-1; 8 positions match TRBD1. Looked up from germline, CDR1 is LNHDA and CDR2 is SQIVND (reference sequence). The junction had 6 bases not matched to a gene; V was cut back by 7 bases and J by 5 bases. The CDR3 spans 13 residues. CDR3 nucleotide sequence: TGTGCCAGTATCCAGGGGGCGCCGACTGAAGCTTTCTTT. It translates to CASIQGAPTEAFF.

This chain uses TRBV27 with TRBJ2-5; 9 bases are shared with TRBD2. Germline CDR1 is MNHEY and CDR2 is SMNVEV (reference sequence). The CDR3 spans 16 residues. V lost 5 bases to trimming and J lost 2 bases; unmatched junction nucleotides: 9. The CDR3 DNA reads as TGTGCCAGCAGTGCCCGACTAGCGGACCCTCAAGAGACCCAGTACTTC. Amino acid sequence: CASSARLADPQETQYF.